The rows below give T cell receptor beta chains drawn from one sample of a study of cytomegalovirus exposure and HLA in healthy donors. Sequencing was performed with immunoSEQ multiplex PCR; in TCRdb, only in-frame clones are kept and a portion is missing. The table lists 200,000 to 250,000 clones, approximately 87% of them singletons, with around 5.6% in the top ten. The sequencing sample was made of PBMCs. Receptor source: a woman aged 18-30 years in good health and CMV-seronegative. Both conserved end residues are part of each CDR3. The order of the fields is CDR3 length, J gene, V gene, clone size, D gene, CDR3 protein, CDR3 DNA. A D gene is named only where the DNA matches it firmly. Rows give clone size only sometimes, using once, few, many, or a class for an expanded clone.

15 | TRBJ2-1 | TRBV25-1 | - | TRBD2 | CASSWGLAGAGEQFF | TGTGCCAGCAGTTGGGGACTAGCGGGAGCTGGTGAGCAGTTCTTC
13 | TRBJ2-7 | TRBV21-1 | - | - | CAIRVAVPYEQYF | TGTGCCATCCGGGTCGCAGTTCCCTACGAGCAGTACTTC
15 | TRBJ2-7 | TRBV29-1 | once | - | CSVTPATAHPYEQYF | TGCAGCGTGACACCGGCCACAGCGCACCCCTACGAGCAGTACTTC
15 | TRBJ1-6 | TRBV10-1 | many | TRBD1 | CASSVRDRGVTPLHF | TGCGCCAGCAGTGTCCGGGACAGGGGGGTAACACCCCTCCACTTT
12 | TRBJ1-1 | TRBV7-9 | - | - | CASSLGDSEAFF | TGTGCCAGCAGCTTGGGTGACTCTGAAGCTTTCTTT
15 | TRBJ2-7 | TRBV7-8 | - | TRBD1 | CASSSRGTGPYEQYF | TGTGCCAGCAGCTCCAGGGGGACAGGGCCTTACGAGCAGTACTTC
15 | TRBJ1-5 | TRBV27 | - | - | CASSINRVGNQPQHF | TGTGCCAGCAGTATTAACAGGGTTGGGAATCAGCCCCAGCATTTT
13 | TRBJ1-1 | TRBV18 | - | - | CASSPGPWTEAFF | TGTGCCAGCTCACCCGGACCTTGGACTGAAGCTTTCTTT
12 | TRBJ2-3 | TRBV5-4 | - | - | CASSLVAGRKYF | TGTGCCAGCAGCTTGGTGGCGGGTCGGAAGTATTTT
14 | TRBJ1-6 | TRBV6-5 | - | - | CATYTSRPGSPLHF | TGTGCCACCTATACCTCCCGTCCCGGTTCACCCCTCCACTTT
13 | TRBJ2-5 | TRBV2 | - | - | CASSLGRQETQYF | TGTGCCAGCAGTTTAGGCCGCCAAGAGACCCAGTACTTC